This is a list of T cell receptor beta chains from one sample in a study of cytomegalovirus exposure and HLA in healthy donors. The data were produced by immunoSEQ multiplex PCR, yet TCRdb's version contains in-frame clones alone and is incomplete. The sample yields around 100,000 clones, roughly 80% seen once. Input material: PBMCs. The receptors were sampled from a female donor in good health and CMV-seropositive. CDR3s include the opening cysteine and the closing phenylalanine or tryptophan. The order of the fields is clone size, V gene, D gene, J gene, CDR3 DNA, CDR3 protein. The D gene is left open where the match is weak. Where a row states a size, it is once, few, many or the class of an expanded clone; other rows omit it.

size: .; V: TRBV14; D: .; J: TRBJ2-6; DNA: TGTGCCAGCAGCCCGGGTGTAAAACGGTCTGGGGCCAACGTCCTGACTTTC; CDR3: CASSPGVKRSGANVLTF
size: .; V: TRBV9; D: TRBD2; J: TRBJ2-1; DNA: TGTGCCAGCAGCGTAGCTACGACTAGCGGGAATCGGCAGTTCTTC; CDR3: CASSVATTSGNRQFF
size: .; V: TRBV4-2; D: .; J: TRBJ1-4; DNA: TGTGCCAGCAGCCAAGCGACAGTCGCTAATGAAAAACTGTTTTTT; CDR3: CASSQATVANEKLFF
size: .; V: TRBV28; D: TRBD1; J: TRBJ2-7; DNA: TGTGCCAGCAGTTCTCAATCCGGGACAGGCCCCTACGAGCAGTACTTC; CDR3: CASSSQSGTGPYEQYF
size: once; V: TRBV7-2; D: TRBD1; J: TRBJ1-4; DNA: TGTGCCAGCAGCCCGACAGGGGGCGCAAATGAAAAACTGTTTTTT; CDR3: CASSPTGGANEKLFF
size: once; V: TRBV28; D: TRBD1; J: TRBJ2-6; DNA: TGTGCCAGCAGTGGTGGGACAGGGAAAGCCGGGGCCAACGTCCTGACTTTC; CDR3: CASSGGTGKAGANVLTF
size: .; V: TRBV4-1; D: .; J: TRBJ2-1; DNA: TGCGCCAGCAGCCCTCGCGTCCTCTCCTACAATGAGCAGTTCTTC; CDR3: CASSPRVLSYNEQFF
size: .; V: TRBV7-2; D: .; J: TRBJ2-3; DNA: TGTGCCAGCAGTAGGGGGGGACAGGGCACAGATACGCAGTATTTT; CDR3: CASSRGGQGTDTQYF
size: .; V: TRBV7-2; D: .; J: TRBJ1-2; DNA: TGTGCCAGCAGCTTAGGACAGGAACTCTATGGCTACACCTTC; CDR3: CASSLGQELYGYTF
size: .; V: TRBV10-1; D: TRBD2; J: TRBJ2-7; DNA: TGCGCCAGCGGACTAGCGGGACCGTACGAGCAGTACTTC; CDR3: CASGLAGPYEQYF
size: .; V: TRBV4-1; D: .; J: TRBJ2-3; DNA: TGCGCCAGCAGCCAAGATCTCGGGAAGGGCGCAGATACGCAGTATTTT; CDR3: CASSQDLGKGADTQYF
size: .; V: TRBV6-6; D: .; J: TRBJ2-1; DNA: TGTGCCAGCAGTTCTCCGGCCGGGGGTGAGCAGTTCTTC; CDR3: CASSSPAGGEQFF
size: once; V: TRBV5-8; D: .; J: TRBJ2-7; DNA: TGTGCCATCCCTTCTGAGCGGACCCCAACCGAGCAGTACTTC; CDR3: CAIPSERTPTEQYF
size: .; V: TRBV5-1; D: .; J: TRBJ1-1; DNA: TGCGCCAGCAGCTTGGGGCCCCCAAGGAACACTGAAGCTTTCTTT; CDR3: CASSLGPPRNTEAFF
size: .; V: TRBV14; D: .; J: TRBJ1-2; DNA: TGTGCCAGCAGCCAAGGGGGAGTGTATGGCTACACCTTC; CDR3: CASSQGGVYGYTF
size: .; V: TRBV7-2; D: TRBD2; J: TRBJ2-7; DNA: TGTGCCAGCAGCTCCGTCGGTGGGAGGGCCTACGAGCAGTACTTC; CDR3: CASSSVGGRAYEQYF
size: medium-sized; V: TRBV6-1; D: TRBD2; J: TRBJ2-3; DNA: TGTGCCAGCAGTGAAGCAGCGGGGGGCACAGATACGCAGTATTTT; CDR3: CASSEAAGGTDTQYF
size: .; V: TRBV6-5; D: TRBD1; J: TRBJ1-3; DNA: TGTGCCACCTCGGCGGGGACAGTCTCTGGAAACACCATATATTTT; CDR3: CATSAGTVSGNTIYF
size: .; V: TRBV9; D: TRBD1; J: TRBJ2-3; DNA: TGTGCCAGCAGCACCTTATCTTACCCAGGGGGAGGCACAGATACGCAGTATTTT; CDR3: CASSTLSYPGGGTDTQYF
size: .; V: TRBV30; D: TRBD1; J: TRBJ1-2; DNA: TGTGCCTGGGGGGACAGGGCCCATGGCTACACCTTC; CDR3: CAWGDRAHGYTF
size: once; V: TRBV19; D: TRBD2; J: TRBJ2-2; DNA: TGTGCCAGTAGTTCTCGGACTAGCGGGAACACCGGGGAGCTGTTTTTT; CDR3: CASSSRTSGNTGELFF
size: .; V: TRBV6-1; D: TRBD1; J: TRBJ1-2; DNA: TGTGCCAGCAGTGTACAGGGGGATTGGAACTATGGCTACACCTTC; CDR3: CASSVQGDWNYGYTF
size: .; V: TRBV4-3; D: .; J: TRBJ1-3; DNA: TGCGCCAGCAGCCAAGCGGGGGGCTCTGGAAACACCATATATTTT; CDR3: CASSQAGGSGNTIYF
size: once; V: TRBV7-9; D: TRBD1; J: TRBJ1-1; DNA: TGTGCCAGCAGCTATACAGGGGGCACTGAAGCTTTCTTT; CDR3: CASSYTGGTEAFF
size: few; V: TRBV7-8; D: .; J: TRBJ2-2; DNA: TGTGCCAGCAGCTTAGGGACTAACACCGGGGAGCTGTTTTTT; CDR3: CASSLGTNTGELFF
size: .; V: TRBV5-4; D: .; J: TRBJ2-1; DNA: TGTGCCAGCAGCTCCGGGACTGCGATCGGGAATGAGCAGTTCTTC; CDR3: CASSSGTAIGNEQFF
size: .; V: TRBV19; D: .; J: TRBJ2-7; DNA: TGTGCCAGTAGTAGGAGGACCACCATATTCTCCCCTGGAGAGCAGTACTTC; CDR3: CASSRRTTIFSPGEQYF
size: .; V: TRBV25-1; D: TRBD2; J: TRBJ2-2; DNA: TGTGCCAGCAGTGAACTAGTTGGTAAAGCGGGAGGGACCGGGGAGCTGTTTTTT; CDR3: CASSELVGKAGGTGELFF
size: .; V: TRBV11-2; D: .; J: TRBJ2-3; DNA: TGTGCCAGCAGCTTAGTTGGAACTAATCCTACCACAGATACGCAGTATTTT; CDR3: CASSLVGTNPTTDTQYF
size: .; V: TRBV7-3; D: TRBD2; J: TRBJ2-7; DNA: TGTGCCAGCAGCTTAGCTAGCGGGCCCACCTACGAGCAGTACTTC; CDR3: CASSLASGPTYEQYF
size: once; V: TRBV9; D: .; J: TRBJ2-5; DNA: TGTGCCTCCGGGGGGCGGGAGACCCAGTACTTC; CDR3: CASGGRETQYF
size: .; V: TRBV29-1; D: TRBD2; J: TRBJ2-2; DNA: TGCAGCGTAGCGACCGGGACTAGCGGGACCGGGGAGCTGTTTTTT; CDR3: CSVATGTSGTGELFF
size: .; V: TRBV7-2; D: TRBD2; J: TRBJ2-3; DNA: TGTGCCAGCAGCTTAGGGTTTAGCGGGGGAGTCCAAGATACGCAGTATTTT; CDR3: CASSLGFSGGVQDTQYF
size: .; V: TRBV11-2; D: TRBD1; J: TRBJ2-7; DNA: TGTGCCAGCAGCTTCGACAGGGTCTCCTACGAGCAGTACTTC; CDR3: CASSFDRVSYEQYF
size: .; V: TRBV18; D: .; J: TRBJ1-1; DNA: TGTGCCAGCTCACCCGGGACATACGGGACTGAAGCTTTCTTT; CDR3: CASSPGTYGTEAFF
size: .; V: TRBV9; D: TRBD2; J: TRBJ2-5; DNA: TGTGCCAGCAGCGACGGGACTAGCGGGGGGACTCAAGAGACCCAGTACTTC; CDR3: CASSDGTSGGTQETQYF
size: few; V: TRBV11-3; D: TRBD1; J: TRBJ2-1; DNA: TGTGCCAGCAGCTTAGGGACAGGTGAGCAGTTCTTC; CDR3: CASSLGTGEQFF
size: .; V: TRBV11-2; D: TRBD1; J: TRBJ1-5; DNA: TGTGCCAGCAGCTTAGGGGACAGGTATAGCAATCAGCCCCAGCATTTT; CDR3: CASSLGDRYSNQPQHF
size: .; V: TRBV5-8; D: .; J: TRBJ1-1; DNA: TGTGCCAGCAGCTTGTGGGGGGGGGTCTCGAACACTGAAGCTTTCTTT; CDR3: CASSLWGGVSNTEAFF
size: once; V: TRBV30; D: TRBD1; J: TRBJ1-2; DNA: TGTGCCTGGCACACAGGGGCTCGTGGCTACACCTTC; CDR3: CAWHTGARGYTF
size: .; V: TRBV7-9; D: .; J: TRBJ1-3; DNA: TGTGCCAGCAGCCTCAGGGGTCTCGGAAACACCATATATTTT; CDR3: CASSLRGLGNTIYF
size: once; V: TRBV6-6; D: .; J: TRBJ2-1; DNA: TGTGCCAGCAGTCGTACAGGGTCCGGTGAGCAGTTCTTC; CDR3: CASSRTGSGEQFF
size: .; V: TRBV5-4; D: .; J: TRBJ1-1; DNA: TGTGCCAGCAGCTTGTGGGGCGTCACTGAAGCTTTCTTT; CDR3: CASSLWGVTEAFF
size: .; V: TRBV7-3; D: .; J: TRBJ2-2; DNA: TGTGCCAGCAGCTTAAGACCAGGGAACACCGGGGAGCTGTTTTTT; CDR3: CASSLRPGNTGELFF
size: .; V: TRBV2; D: TRBD2; J: TRBJ2-2; DNA: TGTGCCAGCTTCGCGGGGGGTCGGAACACCGGGGAGCTGTTTTTT; CDR3: CASFAGGRNTGELFF
size: .; V: TRBV6-5; D: .; J: TRBJ1-5; DNA: TGTGCCAGCAGAAATCCTGGGAGTTACAATCAGCCCCAGCATTTT; CDR3: CASRNPGSYNQPQHF
size: .; V: TRBV7-2; D: TRBD2; J: TRBJ2-1; DNA: TGTGCCAGCACCCCAAGCGGGGGGGTCTACAATGAGCAGTTCTTC; CDR3: CASTPSGGVYNEQFF
size: .; V: TRBV30; D: .; J: TRBJ2-1; DNA: TGTGCCTGGAGTTATGTCGGGAGTTCAGTTGGGGATGAGCAGTTCTTC; CDR3: CAWSYVGSSVGDEQFF
size: .; V: TRBV28; D: TRBD1; J: TRBJ1-2; DNA: TGTGCCAGCAGTTACGGACAGGGGGCCTTTGGCTACACCTTC; CDR3: CASSYGQGAFGYTF
size: once; V: TRBV6-5; D: .; J: TRBJ2-5; DNA: TGTGCCAGCAGTTACTCTTCTCGGGGCCAAGAGACCCAGTACTTC; CDR3: CASSYSSRGQETQYF
size: .; V: TRBV6-5; D: .; J: TRBJ1-2; DNA: TGTGCCAGCAGCCCCGCCAGTAGGCAGGCTGGCTACACCTTC; CDR3: CASSPASRQAGYTF
size: .; V: TRBV6-5; D: .; J: TRBJ1-4; DNA: TGTGCCAGCAGTTTCGACAGCGGGGGGGGAAAACTGTTTTTT; CDR3: CASSFDSGGGKLFF
size: .; V: TRBV9; D: TRBD1; J: TRBJ1-4; DNA: TGTGCCAGCAGCGTCCAGGGGGCAACTAATGAAAAACTGTTTTTT; CDR3: CASSVQGATNEKLFF
size: .; V: TRBV5-6; D: TRBD1; J: TRBJ1-3; DNA: TGTGCCAGCAGTCCTACCGGGACAGGGGCCTCTGGAAACACCATATATTTT; CDR3: CASSPTGTGASGNTIYF
size: .; V: TRBV30; D: .; J: TRBJ2-6; DNA: TGTGCCTGGAGTGTGTATAGCGCAGGCTCTGGGGCCAACGTCCTGACTTTC; CDR3: CAWSVYSAGSGANVLTF